These 17 T cell receptor beta chains were all obtained from the same sample, sequenced in a study of early T cells in non-severe SARS-CoV-2 infection. TCRdb redid the calling of the 5' RACE reads with MiXCR, one entry per CDR3 protein. The sample consists of 48,000 or so distinct CDR3 sequences, roughly 6.2% of them appearing once. Specimen: whole blood, collected at baseline. Every receptor here comes from an adult who was a healthcare worker with PCR-confirmed SARS-CoV-2 infection or an uninfected control (not recorded which).

This clonotype was detected a few times. V is TRBV5-5 and J is TRBJ2-1, with D perhaps TRBD1 or TRBD2 (6 bases each). V was pared by 0 bases and J by 2 bases, with 12 bases between. CDR1 is SGHKS, CDR2 YYEKEE, per germline (reference sequence). CDR3 length: 16 residues. CDR3 sequence (DNA): TGTGCCAGCAGCTTGGCAGGGGACTTAGCCTACAATGAGCAGTTCTTC. Its translation: CASSLAGDLAYNEQFF.

This clonotype came up many times. The CDR3 is CSVARGGVQGYTF. CDR3 coding DNA: TGCAGCGTCGCCCGGGGGGGTGTGCAAGGCTACACCTTC. V gene TRBV29-1 combines with J gene TRBJ1-2, with a possible D match to TRBD1 (5 bases). Germline V lookup: CDR1 SQVTM, CDR2 ANQGSEA. Trimming pared 6 bases from V and 8 bases from J, leaving 19 bases between. The CDR3 totals 13 residues.

At least ten counts were recorded for this clonotype. The chain recombines TRBV9 with TRBJ2-1, with TRBD2 matching 10 bases. Germline V gives CDR1 SGDLS, CDR2 YYNGEE. The CDR3 extends over 15 amino acids. J gave up 7 bases and V 2 bases, and 6 bases lay outside the gene matches. The DNA of the CDR3 is TGTGCCAGCAGCGTCACTAGCGGGATTAGGAATGAGCAGTTCTTC. It codes for CASSVTSGIRNEQFF.

The table lists this clonotype with many counts. The chain joins TRBV28 to TRBJ1-1; no firm D call. This CDR3 spans 13 amino acids. V lost 6 bases, J lost 0 bases, and 8 bases lay in between. Germline values: CDR1 MDHEN, CDR2 SYDVKM. DNA of the CDR3: TGTGCCAGCAGCGGATATATGAACACTGAAGCTTTCTTT. This sequence encodes CASSGYMNTEAFF. Together with reference TRBV28 and TRBJ1-1, the CDR3 gives the full variable domain: DVKVTQSSRYLVKRTGEKVFLECVQDMDHENMFWYRQDPGLGLRLIYFSYDVKMKEKGDIPEGYSVSREKKERFSLILESASTNQTSMYLCASSGYMNTEAFFGQGTRLTVV.

This clonotype was found a few times. The V call is TRBV7-9, the J call TRBJ2-7; 8 bases agree with TRBD1. The germline CDR1 and CDR2 sequences are SEHNR and FQNEAQ (reference sequence). J lost 5 bases, V lost 5 bases, and 8 bases had no gene match. This CDR3 is 14 amino acids long. CDR3 protein: CASSPRGLGDEQYF. The CDR3 region has the DNA TGTGCCAGCAGCCCCAGGGGGCTGGGAGACGAGCAGTACTTC.

The chain carries TRBV6-2 or TRBV6-3 and TRBJ1-6; a weak D match, TRBD1 (5 bases). The germline gives CDR1 MNHEY, CDR2 SVGEGT. The CDR3 has 12 amino acids. V dropped 6 bases and J dropped 7 bases, with 7 bases sitting between them. The DNA of the CDR3 is TGTGCCAGCAGACACAGGAATTCACCCCTCCACTTT. Protein sequence: CASRHRNSPLHF.

This chain connects TRBV20-1 to TRBJ1-5, with D uncertain. The CDR3 extends over 15 amino acids. V lost 0 bases, J lost 1 base, and 10 bases lay in between. Germline-derived CDR1 and CDR2 are DFQATT and SNEGSKA (reference sequence). The DNA for the CDR3 is TGCAGTGCTAGAGACTACAGAATAAGCAATCAGCCCCAGCATTTT. Protein product: CSARDYRISNQPQHF.

This clonotype was counted many times. The chain has TRBV6-1 and TRBJ1-5; possibly TRBD1 for D (6 bases). This CDR3 has 15 amino acids. Trimming shortened V by 5 bases and J by 3 bases, and 14 bases separated the two germline ends. Germline V gives CDR1 MNHNS, CDR2 SASEGT. CDR3 sequence: CASSPIQGANQPQHF. The CDR3 nucleotides are TGTGCCAGCAGTCCCATACAGGGCGCCAATCAGCCCCAGCATTTT.

There are many counts of this clonotype. This chain links TRBV14 with TRBJ2-7; D is unclear. V lost 0 bases, J lost 2 bases, and 29 bases lay in between. The CDR3 spans 21 residues. The germline V gene has CDR1 SGHDN and CDR2 FVKESK. In DNA form, the CDR3 reads TGTGCCAGCAGCCAAGATCGGCGTAGATCTATGCGGTCGCCACACACCTACGAGCAGTACTTC. Encoded protein: CASSQDRRRSMRSPHTYEQYF.

The chain combines TRBV28 with TRBJ2-1; 13 nucleotides agree with TRBD2. The CDR3 has 15 residues. V was clipped by 6 bases and J by 9 bases; unmatched bases: 8. CDR1 is MDHEN and CDR2 is SYDVKM in the germline V gene. CDR3 sequence reads: CASSAGTSGIVEQFF. The CDR3 DNA sequence: TGTGCCAGCAGCGCCGGGACTAGCGGGATCGTTGAGCAGTTCTTC.

In this sample, this clonotype turned up many times. The J gene is TRBJ2-1, the V gene TRBV20-1, with TRBD2 matching 12 bases. Trimming removed 6 bases from V and 4 bases from J; junction bases left unmatched: 7. Germline V lookup: CDR1 DFQATT, CDR2 SNEGSKA (reference sequence). The CDR3 sequence is 15 residues long. The CDR3: CSARPSGRGYNEQFF. CDR3 nucleotides: TGCAGTGCGAGACCTAGCGGGAGGGGATACAATGAGCAGTTCTTC.

There are many counts of this clonotype. The CDR3 DNA is TGTGCCAGCAGCTTAGGGGGATGGAGTCAAGAGACCCAGTACTTC. As protein: CASSLGGWSQETQYF. The genes are TRBV7-6 and TRBJ2-5; D uncertain. In germline, CDR1 is SGHVS, CDR2 FNYEAQ. With 1 base removed from V and 2 bases from J, the gap between germline ends came to 11 bases. The length of the CDR3 is 15 residues.

This clonotype appeared many times. This sequence joins TRBV5-1 and TRBJ2-1; 7 nucleotides agree with TRBD2. The CDR3 consists of 13 residues. V lost 2 bases to trimming and J lost 5 bases; unmatched junction nucleotides: 1. Germline V CDR1 and CDR2: SGHRS, YFSETQ. The CDR3 DNA reads as TGCGCCAGCAGCTTAGCGGGGAACAATGAGCAGTTCTTC. Encoded protein: CASSLAGNNEQFF. The variable domain in full, with the rest retrieved from reference TRBV5-1 and TRBJ2-1, is KAGVTQTPRYLIKTRGQQVTLSCSPISGHRSVSWYQQTPGQGLQFLFEYFSETQRNKGNFPGRFSGRQFSNSRSEMNVSTLELGDSALYLCASSLAGNNEQFFGPGTRLTVL.

The rearrangement joins TRBV2 to TRBJ2-7; D is undetermined. The CDR3 spans 11 residues. Trimming pared 4 bases from V and 4 bases from J, leaving 5 bases between. Germline lookup yields CDR1 SNHLY and CDR2 FYNNEI. The CDR3 DNA sequence: TGTGCCAGCAGTGCAGAATACGAGCAGTACTTC. It yields the protein CASSAEYEQYF.

This clonotype has only a few counts. The CDR3 DNA is TGTGCCAGCAGTCCCCTACGGGGAGATACGCAGTATTTT. This translates into CASSPLRGDTQYF. The J gene is TRBJ2-3, the V gene TRBV12-3 or TRBV12-4; possibly TRBD2 for D (5 bases). This CDR3 has 13 amino acids. V was clipped by 5 bases and J by 5 bases, with 11 bases between them.

This clonotype has a handful of counts. V usage is TRBV4-3 and J usage is TRBJ1-6, with D unresolved. Germline loops: CDR1 LGHNA, CDR2 YSLEER. V lost 4 bases and J 11 bases, leaving 15 bases between the germline ends. CDR3 length: 14 residues. CDR3 in amino acids: CASSREALVPPLHF. The DNA for the CDR3 is TGCGCCAGCAGCCGGGAGGCCTTAGTCCCACCCCTCCACTTT.

Ten or more counts support this clonotype. The chain uses TRBV20-1 and TRBJ2-2, with D tentatively TRBD1 (5 bases). The CDR3 totals 17 residues. The germline gives CDR1 DFQATT, CDR2 SNEGSKA (reference sequence). V was pared by 2 bases and J by 4 bases, with 20 bases between. The CDR3 sequence: CSARPPRASTVTGELFF. The CDR3, as DNA: TGCAGTGCTAGACCCCCCAGGGCCAGCACAGTCACCGGGGAGCTGTTTTTT.